This T cell receptor (beta chain) was retrieved from a study of beta chain features in type 1 diabetes (dated by TCRdb to the late 2010s). Regarding the research as a whole: Mean age, gender distribution, total cell number and subset yield did not differ between patients and healthy donors. Across all samples, around 100 million sorted cells were examined, and cell number per subset correlated strongly with RNA yield. In the study, recently diagnosed type 1 diabetes patients and matched healthy donors were compared on the TCRB repertoires of their sorted circulating CD4+ T cell subsets. Regulatory and stem cell-like memory subsets were obtained from only 8 patients and roughly 8 healthy donors, while naive and central memory subsets were obtained from all 30 or so donors. What the authors observed across the whole study: HLA sub-analyses involved small numbers of individuals, so any influence of HLA type on TCRB rearrangement remained unresolved. The naive, central memory and regulatory TCRB repertoires appeared to resemble one another more closely among patients than among healthy donors. In all four CD4+ subsets, TCRB CDR3 length was moderately but significantly shorter in type 1 diabetes patients. At VDJ recombination sites, type 1 diabetes patients had fewer insertions and more deleted nucleotides, which implies abnormalities in thymic rearrangement. Sequencing cDNA rather than genomic DNA could over-represent highly expressing activated cells, although activation and CD3 levels did not differ between groups. Shorter templates might be favored by PCR, yet because patient and control samples were amplified and corrected together, any such skew would affect both groups equally.

The entire isolated RNA was reverse transcribed using the High Capacity cDNA Reverse Transcription Kit, and thus expressed TCRB transcripts were sequenced. Deep immunoSEQ sequencing was applied to naive, central memory and regulatory T cell samples, giving an average of around 3.4 million total reads per sample. Sorted cells were lysed in RLT buffer, and RNA was extracted using DNase-treated RNeasy Micro or Mini kits according to cell number. Each cell subset was processed on its own to prevent cross-contamination, while patient and healthy donor samples were processed together. The immunoSEQ multiplex PCR was used to amplify TCRB sequences from cDNA, yielding 87-bp fragments that span the CDR3 region. Sequencing of the amplicons was done on the Illumina HiSeq platform. The authors' analysis ran thus. PCR bias was computationally corrected using synthetic template baselines, reads within Hamming distance 2 were collapsed, and singletons that could not be merged were discarded. Reads were aligned against IMGT so that V, D and J genes, CDR3 length and insertions or deletions at six rearrangement sites could be assigned. Within each subset, clonotype counts were normalized to the number of sorted cells before true diversity and Gini coefficients were calculated with the tcR R package. Repertoire sharing was quantified using the overlap coefficient calculated on TCRB nucleotide sequences. Out-of-frame TCRB sequences from naive cells were analyzed to stand in for the pre-selection repertoire. In TCRdb, the immuneACCESS table is reduced to in-frame sequences with V and J assigned. These tables do not hold every clone; where another copy was compared, an unresolved V gene accounts for under half, and the others remain unexplained. V, J and clone size are taken as reported in that table, and D and trimming were inferred from the DNA itself. In this sample the table shows about 660,000 clones, roughly an eighth of which occur a single time. Approximately 0.042% of the sample comes from the top ten.

A single peripheral blood draw of roughly 0.11 L on average was collected from each donor into heparinised tubes. Naive, central memory, regulatory and stem cell-like memory CD4+ T cells were sorted on a BD FACSAria II using a panel including CD45RO, CCR7, CD25, CD127, CD95 and CD27. All sorted populations exceeded 98% purity. PBMCs were isolated immediately by Lymphoprep density gradient centrifugation and stained directly without culture. So that batch effects would be minimized, each experiment stained and sorted samples in pairs, pairing one healthy donor with one patient. This clone was seen a few times. Its specific antigen is unknown. It has no much larger one-base neighbor in the sample; base qualities were not kept. Trimming accounts for 6 bases at V and 3 bases at J, while the number of junction bases matched to no gene is 8. Its CDR3 holds 15 amino acids, cysteine through phenylalanine. Only the CDR3 portion is preserved as DNA: 45 bases, with reading frame beginning at the first base. CDR1 and CDR2, looked up from the germline V gene, are MNHEY and SVGAGI.

The source material was naive CD4+ T cells from blood. The cell subset or site label here, explained by the study, means: true naive CD4+ T cells. This receptor was obtained from a man between 18 and 29 years old with type 1 diabetes. The sequence is built from TRBV6-5 and TRBJ2-7; the junction holds 10 bases that match TRBD1. The nucleotide sequence reads TGTGCCAGCAGAGCCGGGACAGGGGTGATCTACGAGCAGTACTTC. This sequence encodes CASRAGTGVIYEQYF.